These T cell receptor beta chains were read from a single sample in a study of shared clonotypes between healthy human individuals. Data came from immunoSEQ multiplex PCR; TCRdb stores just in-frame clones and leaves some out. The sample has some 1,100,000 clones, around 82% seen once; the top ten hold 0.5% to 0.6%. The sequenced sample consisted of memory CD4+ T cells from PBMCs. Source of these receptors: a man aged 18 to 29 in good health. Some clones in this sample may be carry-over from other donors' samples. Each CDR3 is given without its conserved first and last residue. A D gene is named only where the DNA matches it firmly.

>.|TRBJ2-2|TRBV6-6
ASSGRLGAGELF
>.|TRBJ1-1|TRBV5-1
ASSLAQPEAAF
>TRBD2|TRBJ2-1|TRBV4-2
ASSQGTSGSEQF
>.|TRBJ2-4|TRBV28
ASMGSLAKNIQY
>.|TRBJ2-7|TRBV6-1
ATMGGAYEQY
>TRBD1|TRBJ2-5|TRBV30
AWSAGTGGQETQY
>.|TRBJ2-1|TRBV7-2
ASSSSSGSGRDEQF
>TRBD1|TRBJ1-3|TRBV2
ASSLDRANTIY
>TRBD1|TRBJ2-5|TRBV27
ASSLVMTGGKGETQY
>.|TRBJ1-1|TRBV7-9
ASSSEGGRNTEAF
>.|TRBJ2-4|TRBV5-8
ASSRRGAGAKNIQY
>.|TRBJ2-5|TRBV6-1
ASSVQGSETQY
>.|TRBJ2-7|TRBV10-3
AISELEAYEQY
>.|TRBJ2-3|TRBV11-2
ASSLALGRAFSTDTQY
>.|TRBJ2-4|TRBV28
ASSIGSVGLAKNIQY
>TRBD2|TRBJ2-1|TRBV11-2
ASSRISGSRNNEQF
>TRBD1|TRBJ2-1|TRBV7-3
ASSRTGTGANEQF
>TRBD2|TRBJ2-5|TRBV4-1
ASSQDRLAGGETQY
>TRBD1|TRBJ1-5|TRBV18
ASSPGTGYQPQH
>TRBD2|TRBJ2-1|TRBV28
ATSTSGSSGNEQF
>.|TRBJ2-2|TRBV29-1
SVQQAITGELF
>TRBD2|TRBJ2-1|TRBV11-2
ASSVTSGVQF
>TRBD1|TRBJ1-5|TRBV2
ASSGTGGDQPQH
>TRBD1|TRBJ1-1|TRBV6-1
ASSKDRDTEAF
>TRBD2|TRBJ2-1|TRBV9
ASSALGLAGGGEQF